These 14 T cell receptor beta chains came from one sample sequenced in a study of blood T cell repertoires in COVID-19. Profiled with immunoSEQ multiplex PCR; TCRdb holds only in-frame clones, not every one. The sample lists about 67,000 clones; around nine tenths were seen once. The sequenced material came from peripheral blood. The receptors originated from a woman aged 80 or over with acute or convalescent COVID-19.

This clone was seen a few times. V gene TRBV4-1 combines with J gene TRBJ1-3, with D uncertain. Germline V CDR1 and CDR2: MGHRA, YSYEKL. V was trimmed by 2 bases and J by 3 bases, leaving 11 bases between them. The CDR3 has 15 residues. CDR3 bases: TGCGCCAGCAGCCAATTGGAGGGTTATGGAAACACCATATATTTT. Its translation: CASSQLEGYGNTIYF.

The chain employs TRBV2 and TRBJ2-5; 9 nucleotides agree with TRBD2. V lost 4 bases and J lost 5; bases outside the gene matches: 11. CDR3 length: 16 residues. Germline V gene sequence: CDR1 SNHLY, CDR2 FYNNEI. CDR3 amino acids: CASSGSGGIRGETQYF. CDR3 nucleotide sequence: TGTGCCAGCAGTGGTAGCGGGGGAATCCGCGGGGAGACCCAGTACTTC.

The gene calls are TRBV21-1 and TRBJ1-5; the table assigns TRBD1, which was not confirmed against the DNA. TRBV21-1 is deemed a pseudogene. The CDR3 is made up of 16 amino acids. The CDR3: CASSNKGVLGNQPQHF. The CDR3 DNA reads as TGTGCCAGCAGCAACAAGGGGGTTTTAGGCAATCAGCCCCAGCATTTT.

The V gene is TRBV6-1, the J gene TRBJ1-2; D is unclear. V lost 3 bases and J lost 0, with 11 bases in between. The V gene's germline CDR1 is MNHNS and CDR2 SASEGT. The CDR3 loop spans 15 amino acids. CDR3 DNA: TGTGCCAGCAGTGACGAGACCAGGCCTAACTATGGCTACACCTTC. This gives the protein CASSDETRPNYGYTF.

In this sample, this clone turned up a few times. This chain uses TRBV27 with TRBJ2-7; TRBD1 matches at 7 bases. Losses at the gene ends were 5 bases for V and 3 bases for J; bases not matched to a gene: 7. Germline V lookup: CDR1 MNHEY, CDR2 SMNVEV (reference sequence). The CDR3 loop spans 14 amino acids. In DNA, the CDR3 is TGTGCCAGCAGTCACAGGGGAATTGGCTACGAGCAGTACTTC. As protein: CASSHRGIGYEQYF.

A single count supports this clone. The gene calls are TRBV5-1 and TRBJ1-1; D ambiguous. Between the trimmed V and J ends, which lost 0 bases and 0 bases, there was a span of 9 bases. From germline, CDR1 is SGHRS and CDR2 YFSETQ. The CDR3 totals 15 residues. The CDR3 DNA reads TGCGCCAGCAGCTTGGGGGCTGGGTTGAACACTGAAGCTTTCTTT. It translates to CASSLGAGLNTEAFF.

This rearrangement joins TRBV29-1 to TRBJ2-7, with TRBD2 matching 10 bases. With V trimmed by 4 bases and J by 1 base, 4 bases remained unmatched. Germline CDR1 SQVTM, CDR2 ANQGSEA. The CDR3 extends over 14 amino acids. CDR3 residues: CSVGRTSGSYEQYF. The CDR3 nucleotides are TGCAGCGTTGGCAGGACTAGCGGATCCTACGAGCAGTACTTC.

This clone was picked up a small number of times. CDR3 loop: CASSLTSSGSLDTQYF. The CDR3, as DNA: TGTGCCAGCAGCCTAACCTCTAGCGGGAGTCTAGATACGCAGTATTTT. The chain combines TRBV9 with TRBJ2-3, with 10 bases fitting TRBD2. V lost 4 bases, J lost 5 bases, and 10 bases stayed unmatched. The CDR3 sequence is 16 residues long. CDR1 and CDR2 (germline): SGDLS, YYNGEE.

V gene TRBV5-6 combines with J gene TRBJ1-3; 8 positions match TRBD1. The germline CDR1 and CDR2 sequences are SGHDT and YYEEEE. Losses at the gene ends were 1 base for V and 1 base for J; bases not matched to a gene: 1. The CDR3 spans 15 residues. This CDR3 reads CASSLTGGSGNTIYF. CDR3 DNA sequence: TGTGCCAGCAGCTTGACAGGGGGATCTGGAAACACCATATATTTT.

This rearrangement joins TRBV4-1 to TRBJ1-2; D uncertain. CDR3 length: 13 residues. V shed 2 bases and J shed 1 base, with 5 bases lying between them. Germline-derived CDR1 and CDR2 are MGHRA and YSYEKL. The CDR3 spells CASSQTDNYGYTF. CDR3 DNA: TGCGCCAGCAGCCAAACTGATAACTATGGCTACACCTTC.

V gene TRBV28 combines with J gene TRBJ2-4; D not certain. V shed 5 bases and J shed 0 bases, with 8 bases lying between them. Germline V CDR1 and CDR2: MDHEN, SYDVKM. The CDR3 loop spans 14 amino acids. CDR3 loop: CASSNSLAKNIQYF. The CDR3 bases are TGTGCCAGCAGTAACTCCCTAGCCAAAAACATTCAGTACTTC.

The V and J genes are TRBV3-1 (or the pseudogene TRBV3-2) and TRBJ1-1; 7 bases match TRBD1. The CDR3 sequence is 15 residues long. CDR1 is LGHDT and CDR2 is YNNKEL in the germline V gene (reference sequence). J gave up 7 bases and V 1 base, and 9 bases lay outside the gene matches. The CDR3 loop is CASSQGIKGTVEAFF. CDR3 nucleotide sequence: TGTGCCAGCAGCCAAGGCATAAAAGGGACAGTTGAAGCTTTCTTT.

This chain connects TRBV29-1 to TRBJ2-7; possibly TRBD1 for D (5 bases). V lost 2 bases to trimming and J lost 6 bases, with 14 bases between them. The CDR3 contains 13 residues. CDR1 and CDR2 (germline): SQVTM, ANQGSEA. The CDR3 coding sequence is TGCAGCGTTGAAAGGATGGGGCTAGGCGAGCAGTACTTC. Amino acid sequence: CSVERMGLGEQYF.

CDR3 DNA: TGTGCCACCTCACCCCGGGGGAATAGCAATCAGCCCCAGCATTTT. Encoded protein: CATSPRGNSNQPQHF. The J gene is TRBJ1-5, the V gene TRBV24-1; perhaps TRBD1 as D (5 bases). The germline V gene has CDR1 KGHDR and CDR2 SFDVKD. The length of the CDR3 is 15 residues. Trimming stripped 9 bases from V and 0 bases from J, with 14 bases between.